The T cell receptor (beta chain) described here comes from a study of early T cells in non-severe SARS-CoV-2 infection. TCRdb independently ran MiXCR on the 5' RACE reads; one entry per CDR3 protein. The table records tens of thousands of distinct CDR3 sequences, roughly 12% of them present only once. In germline, CDR1 is SGHDN, CDR2 FVKESK. CDR3 length: 13 residues. The J segment lost 5 bases and the V segment lost 6 bases, leaving 4 bases of the junction unmatched. The V gene is TRBV14, the J gene TRBJ1-1; 9 nucleotides align to TRBD1. Specimen: whole blood. This receptor was obtained from an adult who was a healthcare worker with PCR-confirmed SARS-CoV-2 infection or an uninfected control (not recorded which). The CDR3 sequence: CASRGQGITEAFF. The CDR3 coding sequence is TGTGCCAGCAGAGGACAGGGGATTACTGAAGCTTTCTTT.